This TCR beta chain originates from a study of blood T cell repertoires in COVID-19 (dated by TCRdb to about 2020). In the study overall: The collaborator samples originated in the United States, Italy and Spain and spanned the acute and convalescent phases of COVID-19. Deeply sampled blood TCRbeta repertoires from subjects exposed to, actively infected with, or recovered from COVID-19 were included in the dataset. The material from the prospective study consisted of cDNA or gDNA derived from T cells, B-cell-depleted T cells, or PBMCs. Where available, HLA class I and class II types were obtained from metadata supplied by the sample provider rather than from assay-based typing. The repertoires were released in a freely available public database meant as a resource for research on the immune response to SARS-CoV-2. Samples came from the ongoing ImmuneRACE study (first 160 participants) plus 1,254 subjects from 6 global collaborators. Sample metadata almost always included a de-identified subject ID, COVID-19 status, age in years and sex. Here is what the overall study found, with its caveats: Clinical and demographic metadata were provided uncurated, with the amount varying by source and participant.

The immunoSEQ Assay, a bias-controlled multiplex PCR, was used to amplify TCRbeta CDR3 regions from genomic DNA. The study's own analysis went as follows. Within the assay, amplification of reference gene primers was used to estimate how many nucleated cells each sample contained. To quantify the absolute abundance of each unique TCRbeta CDR3 rearrangement, sequence reads were collapsed and filtered. For each sample, productive Simpson clonality was calculated as the square root of Simpson's diversity index over productive rearrangements. The clones in this table, taken by TCRdb from immuneACCESS, are in-frame only. Not every clone is retained; where verified, under half of the shortfall comes from an unresolved V gene, and the cause of the rest is unknown. That table gives V, J and clone size, and the DNA gave D and trimming. For this sample there are hundreds of thousands of clones; about nine tenths appear just once. The ten most abundant clones make up less than 9.5% of the sample.

Enrolling through a virtual design, the prospective study's participants ranged in age from roughly 18 to 89 years and lived across some 22 United States geographic areas. Cohort assignment in the prospective study relied on participant-reported clinical history from a screening survey and a study questionnaire. Recovered participants in ImmuneRACE Cohort 3 were defined by two consecutive negative NP/OP PCR tests, clearance by a healthcare professional, or resolution of symptoms. Mobile phlebotomists in the prospective study collected whole blood, serum and a nasopharyngeal or oropharyngeal swab from every participant. Over a roughly two-month period, participants in the prospective study had the option of providing additional blood draws and questionnaires. Prospective study blood samples were shipped either frozen or at room temperature before DNA extraction. This clone was observed a single time. Its antigen has not been determined. No base qualities exist here, and no much larger clone lies one base off it. At the DNA level, this CDR3 is encoded by other sequences in the same sample as well.

The sequenced sample consisted of PBMCs or T cells enriched from blood (not recorded which). The source of this sequence is a woman under 40 who had recovered from COVID-19.

The DNA reads as follows: TGTGCCAGCAGCTTGGGACTAGCGGGGTACAATGAGCAGTTCTTC. The encoded protein is CASSLGLAGYNEQFF. The sequence is built from TRBV5-8 and TRBJ2-1, with 11 bases in between that match TRBD2. The CDR1 and CDR2 encoded by the germline V gene are SGHTS and YDEGEE. Inclusive of the bounding cysteine and phenylalanine, the CDR3 is 15 residues long. The CDR3 DNA has 45 bases and is translated from base 1. Trimming removed 0 bases from V and 4 bases from J; the gene matches leave 0 bases unexplained.